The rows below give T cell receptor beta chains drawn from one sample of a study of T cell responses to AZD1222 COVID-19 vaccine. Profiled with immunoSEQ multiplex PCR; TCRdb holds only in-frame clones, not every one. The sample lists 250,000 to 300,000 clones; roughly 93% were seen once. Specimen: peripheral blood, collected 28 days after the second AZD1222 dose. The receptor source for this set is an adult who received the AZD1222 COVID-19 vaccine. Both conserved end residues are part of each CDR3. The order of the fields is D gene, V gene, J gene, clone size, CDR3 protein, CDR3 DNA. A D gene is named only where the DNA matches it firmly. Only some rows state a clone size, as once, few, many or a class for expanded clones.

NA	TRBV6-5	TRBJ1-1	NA	CASTDRGRKNTEAFF	TGTGCCAGCACCGACCGGGGGCGCAAGAACACTGAAGCTTTCTTT
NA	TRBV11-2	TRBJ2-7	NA	CASSLTSDYEQYF	TGTGCCAGCAGCTTGACGTCCGATTACGAGCAGTACTTC
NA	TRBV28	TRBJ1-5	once	CASRSQGYSNQPQHF	TGTGCCAGCAGATCCCAGGGCTATAGCAATCAGCCCCAGCATTTT
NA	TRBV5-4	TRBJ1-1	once	CASSLARRNTEAFF	TGTGCCAGCAGCTTGGCCAGGAGAAACACTGAAGCTTTCTTT
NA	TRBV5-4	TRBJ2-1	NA	CASSSYRYNEQFF	TGTGCCAGCAGCTCCTATCGTTACAATGAGCAGTTCTTC
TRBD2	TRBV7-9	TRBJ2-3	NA	CASSKTGGRGTDTQYF	TGTGCCAGCAGTAAAACGGGAGGGCGCGGAACAGATACGCAGTATTTT
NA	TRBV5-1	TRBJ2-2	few	CASSPASNTGELFF	TGCGCCAGCAGCCCGGCCTCCAACACCGGGGAGCTGTTTTTT
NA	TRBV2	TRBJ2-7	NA	CASSELGAPLEQYF	TGTGCCAGCAGTGAACTCGGAGCCCCACTCGAGCAGTACTTC
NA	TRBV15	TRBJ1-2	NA	CATSRGGRVPYGYTF	TGTGCCACCAGCAGAGGAGGCAGGGTTCCCTATGGCTACACCTTC
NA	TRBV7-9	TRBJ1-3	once	CASSLAGGNTIYF	TGTGCCAGCAGCTTAGCGGGCGGAAACACCATATATTTT
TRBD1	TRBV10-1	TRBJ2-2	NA	CASGQGGTGELFF	TGCGCCAGCGGACAGGGAGGAACCGGGGAGCTGTTTTTT
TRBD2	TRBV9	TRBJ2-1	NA	CASSVGSSGSGEQFF	TGTGCCAGCAGCGTAGGGTCTAGCGGGAGTGGAGAGCAGTTCTTC
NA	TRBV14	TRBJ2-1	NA	CASSQTRPGEQFF	TGTGCCAGCAGCCAGACCCGCCCGGGGGAGCAGTTCTTC
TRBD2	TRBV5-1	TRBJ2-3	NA	CASSLVGRGDTDTQYF	TGCGCCAGCAGCTTGGTGGGGCGGGGGGACACAGATACGCAGTATTTT
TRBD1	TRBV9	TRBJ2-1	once	CASSVGGRRTGNEQFF	TGTGCCAGCAGCGTAGGTGGCCGGAGGACAGGAAATGAGCAGTTCTTC
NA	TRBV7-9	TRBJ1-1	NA	CASSRARVETGRSEAFF	TGTGCCAGCAGCCGAGCGCGGGTGGAAACGGGGAGGTCTGAAGCTTTCTTT
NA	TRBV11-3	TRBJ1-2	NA	CASSHQGRRSYGYTF	TGTGCCAGCAGCCACCAGGGACGCCGGTCGTATGGCTACACCTTC
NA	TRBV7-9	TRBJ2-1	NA	CASSLATGAGFF	TGTGCCAGCAGCTTAGCGACGGGTGCGGGGTTCTTC
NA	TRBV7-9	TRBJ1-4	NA	CASSTGEKLFF	TGTGCCAGCAGCACCGGTGAAAAACTGTTTTTT
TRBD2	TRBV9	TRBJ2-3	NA	CASSVAPLAASTDTQYF	TGTGCCAGCAGCGTGGCCCCACTAGCGGCTAGCACAGATACGCAGTATTTT
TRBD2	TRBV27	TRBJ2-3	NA	CASSPGLAGGGPRGTQYF	TGTGCCAGCAGTCCGGGACTAGCGGGGGGTGGCCCCCGAGGGACGCAGTATTTT
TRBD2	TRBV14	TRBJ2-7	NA	CASSQGDGRPYEQYF	TGTGCCAGCAGCCAAGGGGACGGGAGGCCCTACGAGCAGTACTTC